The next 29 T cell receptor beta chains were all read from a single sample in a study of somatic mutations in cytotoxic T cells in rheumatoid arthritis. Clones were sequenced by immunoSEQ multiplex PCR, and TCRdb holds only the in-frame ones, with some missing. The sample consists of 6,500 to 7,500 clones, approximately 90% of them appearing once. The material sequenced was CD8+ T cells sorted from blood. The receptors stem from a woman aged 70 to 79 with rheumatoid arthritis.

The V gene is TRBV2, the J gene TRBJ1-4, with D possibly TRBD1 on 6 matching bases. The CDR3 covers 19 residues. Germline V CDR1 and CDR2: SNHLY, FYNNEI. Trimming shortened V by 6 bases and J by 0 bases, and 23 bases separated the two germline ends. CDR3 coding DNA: TGTGCCAGCAGCGAATTACCCCCCGACAGGACCGCAACTAATGAAAAACTGTTTTTT. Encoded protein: CASSELPPDRTATNEKLFF.

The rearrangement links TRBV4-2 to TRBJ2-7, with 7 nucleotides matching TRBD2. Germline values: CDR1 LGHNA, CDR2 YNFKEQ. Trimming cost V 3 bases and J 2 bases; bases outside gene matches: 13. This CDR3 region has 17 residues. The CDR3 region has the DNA TGTGCCAGCAGCCATGGATCGCCAGCGGGGTTCCCCTACGAGCAGTACTTC. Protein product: CASSHGSPAGFPYEQYF.

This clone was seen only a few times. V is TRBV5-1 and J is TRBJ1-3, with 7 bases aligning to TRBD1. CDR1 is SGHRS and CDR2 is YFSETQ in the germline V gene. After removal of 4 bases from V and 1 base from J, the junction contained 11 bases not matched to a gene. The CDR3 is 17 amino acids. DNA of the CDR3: TGCGCCAGCAGCGGGGAGGACAGGACTGGTTCTGGAAACACCATATATTTT. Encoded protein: CASSGEDRTGSGNTIYF.

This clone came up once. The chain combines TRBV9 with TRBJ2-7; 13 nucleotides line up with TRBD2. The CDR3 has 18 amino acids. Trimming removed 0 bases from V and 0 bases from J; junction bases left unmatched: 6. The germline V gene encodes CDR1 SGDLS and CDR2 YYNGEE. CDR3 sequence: CASSVGLAGGVSSYEQYF. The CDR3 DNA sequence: TGTGCCAGCAGCGTAGGACTAGCGGGGGGCGTTAGCTCCTACGAGCAGTACTTC.

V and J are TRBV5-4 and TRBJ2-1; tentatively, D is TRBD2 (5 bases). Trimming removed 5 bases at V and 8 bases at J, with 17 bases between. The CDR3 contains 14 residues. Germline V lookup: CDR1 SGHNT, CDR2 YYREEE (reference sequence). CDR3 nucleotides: TGTGCCAGCAGAATGAGTGCAGCGAGGGATGAGCAGTTCTTC. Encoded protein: CASRMSAARDEQFF.

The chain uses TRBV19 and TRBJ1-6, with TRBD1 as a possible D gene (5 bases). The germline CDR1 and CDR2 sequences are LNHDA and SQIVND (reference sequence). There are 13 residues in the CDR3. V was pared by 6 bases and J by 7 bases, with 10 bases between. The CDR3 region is CASSDSENSPLHF. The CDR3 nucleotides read TGTGCCAGTAGCGACAGTGAGAATTCACCCCTCCACTTT. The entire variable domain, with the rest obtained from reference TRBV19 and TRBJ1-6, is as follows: DGGITQSPKYLFRKEGQNVTLSCEQNLNHDAMYWYRQDPGQGLRLIYYSQIVNDFQKGDIAEGYSVSREKKESFPLTVTSAQKNPTAFYLCASSDSENSPLHFGNGTRLTVT.

The CDR3 sequence is CASSLGEGPTIYF. The CDR3 nucleotides are TGTGCCAGCAGCTTAGGAGAGGGCCCCACCATATATTTT. The V gene is TRBV7-9, the J gene TRBJ1-3; D unresolved. CDR1 and CDR2 from the germline V gene are SEHNR and FQNEAQ (reference sequence). The CDR3 length is 13 residues. Deletions cut 1 base from V and 9 bases from J, with 10 bases between.

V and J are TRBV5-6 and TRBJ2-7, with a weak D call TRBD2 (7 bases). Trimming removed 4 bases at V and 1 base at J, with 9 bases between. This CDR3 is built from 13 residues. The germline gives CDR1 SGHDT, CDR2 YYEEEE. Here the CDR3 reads CASSSGTSYEQYF. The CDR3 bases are TGTGCCAGCAGCAGCGGGACATCCTACGAGCAGTACTTC. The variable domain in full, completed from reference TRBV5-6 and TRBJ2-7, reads DAGVTQSPTHLIKTRGQQVTLRCSPKSGHDTVSWYQQALGQGPQFIFQYYEEEERQRGNFPDRFSGHQFPNYSSELNVNALLLGDSALYLCASSSGTSYEQYFGPGTRLTVT.

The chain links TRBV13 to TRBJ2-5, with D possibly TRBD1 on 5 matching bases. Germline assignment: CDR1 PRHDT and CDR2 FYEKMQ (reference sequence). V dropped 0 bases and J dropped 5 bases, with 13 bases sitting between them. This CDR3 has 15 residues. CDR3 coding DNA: TGTGCCAGCAGCTTAGGCCGAGCAGGGAAGGAGACCCAGTACTTC. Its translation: CASSLGRAGKETQYF.

CDR3 sequence (DNA): TGTGCCAGCAGCTCCGAGGGTAGATTTCGGTACAATGAGCAGTTCTTC. This encodes CASSSEGRFRYNEQFF. The chain recombines TRBV11-3 with TRBJ2-1; maybe TRBD2 (5 bases). The CDR3 loop spans 16 amino acids. V was cut by 4 bases and J by 4 bases, with 17 bases left in between. Germline assignment: CDR1 SGHNT and CDR2 YENEEA.

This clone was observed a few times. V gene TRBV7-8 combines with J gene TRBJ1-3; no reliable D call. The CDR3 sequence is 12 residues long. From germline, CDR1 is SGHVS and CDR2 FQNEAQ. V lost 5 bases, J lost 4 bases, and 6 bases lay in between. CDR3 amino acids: CASSPSGNTIYF. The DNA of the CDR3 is TGTGCCAGCAGCCCAAGCGGAAACACCATATATTTT.

The CDR3 coding sequence is TGTGCCAGCAGTTACGGGGGGACCACTGAAGCTTTCTTT. Translated: CASSYGGTTEAFF. The chain couples TRBV7-3 to TRBJ1-1, with D perhaps matching TRBD1 (5 bases). The germline V and J ends were trimmed by 6 bases and 4 bases, with 12 bases remaining between them. CDR1 and CDR2 from the germline V gene are SGHTA and FQGTGA. The CDR3 totals 13 residues.

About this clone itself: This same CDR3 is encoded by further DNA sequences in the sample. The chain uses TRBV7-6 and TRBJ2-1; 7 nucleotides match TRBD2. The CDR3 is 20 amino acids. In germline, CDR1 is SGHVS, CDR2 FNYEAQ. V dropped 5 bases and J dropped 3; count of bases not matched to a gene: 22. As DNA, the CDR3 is TGTGCCAGCAGCGGTATACTAGGACTGGCGGGGGAGCGAATCTACAATGAGCAGTTCTTC. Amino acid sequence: CASSGILGLAGERIYNEQFF.

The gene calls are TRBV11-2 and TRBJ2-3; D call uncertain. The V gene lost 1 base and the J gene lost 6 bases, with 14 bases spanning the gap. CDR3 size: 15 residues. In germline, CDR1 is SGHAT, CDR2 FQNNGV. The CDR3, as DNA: TGTGCCAGCAGCTTAGGGGCCGCCCAGTTGGATACGCAGTATTTT. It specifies CASSLGAAQLDTQYF.

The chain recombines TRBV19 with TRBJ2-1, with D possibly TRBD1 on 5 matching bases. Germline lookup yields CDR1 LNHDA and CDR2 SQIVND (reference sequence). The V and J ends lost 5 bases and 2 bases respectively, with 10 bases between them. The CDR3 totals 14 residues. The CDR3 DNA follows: TGTGCCAGTAGTTGGGGCCCGCCCTACAATGAGCAGTTCTTC. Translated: CASSWGPPYNEQFF.

The CDR3 nucleotides are TGTGCCAGCAGCTTAGGGGGACAGGCGAAGCCCCAGCATTTT. This codes for CASSLGGQAKPQHF. The chain joins TRBV7-8 to TRBJ1-5; 8 bases are shared with TRBD1. The CDR3 is 14 residues long. V lost 1 base to trimming and J lost 8 bases; unmatched junction nucleotides: 4. From germline, CDR1 is SGHVS and CDR2 FQNEAQ.

For the CDR3, the DNA is TGTGCCAGCAGTTTATGGGGCAGGGGGCTGACCGGGGAGCTGTTTTTT. Its translation: CASSLWGRGLTGELFF. This chain joins TRBV27 and TRBJ2-2; 8 bases agree with TRBD1. V shed 1 base and J 5 bases; nucleotides not matched to a gene: 6. Germline CDR1 and CDR2: MNHEY and SMNVEV (reference sequence). The length of the CDR3 is 16 residues.

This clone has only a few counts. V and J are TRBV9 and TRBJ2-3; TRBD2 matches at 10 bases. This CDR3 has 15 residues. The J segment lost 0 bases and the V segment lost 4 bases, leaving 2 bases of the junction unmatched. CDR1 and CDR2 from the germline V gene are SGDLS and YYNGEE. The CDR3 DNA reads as TGTGCCAGCAGCTGGACTAGCGGAAGCACAGATACGCAGTATTTT. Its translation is CASSWTSGSTDTQYF.

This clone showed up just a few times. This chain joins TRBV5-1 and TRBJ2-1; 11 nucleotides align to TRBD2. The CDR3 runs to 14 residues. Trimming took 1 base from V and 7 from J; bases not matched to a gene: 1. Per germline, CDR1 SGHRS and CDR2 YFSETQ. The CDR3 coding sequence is TGCGCCAGCAGCTTGACTAGCGGGAGAAATGAGCAGTTCTTC. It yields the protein CASSLTSGRNEQFF. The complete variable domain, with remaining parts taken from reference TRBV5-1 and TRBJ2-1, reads KAGVTQTPRYLIKTRGQQVTLSCSPISGHRSVSWYQQTPGQGLQFLFEYFSETQRNKGNFPGRFSGRQFSNSRSEMNVSTLELGDSALYLCASSLTSGRNEQFFGPGTRLTVL.

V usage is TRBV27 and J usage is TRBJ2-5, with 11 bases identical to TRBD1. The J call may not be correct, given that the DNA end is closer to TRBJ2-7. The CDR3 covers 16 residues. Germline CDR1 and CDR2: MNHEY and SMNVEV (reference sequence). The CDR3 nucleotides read TGTGCCAGCAGTGCGCTGCGGGGGACAGGGGGCTACGAGCAGTACTTC. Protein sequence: CASSALRGTGGYEQYF.

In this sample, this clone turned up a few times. CDR3 residues: CASSESTGGGNTIYF. The CDR3 DNA is TGCGCCAGCAGTGAGTCGACAGGGGGTGGAAACACCATATATTTT. The chain is built from TRBV10-2 and TRBJ1-3, with 9 bases lining up with TRBD1. The V segment lost 0 bases and the J segment 3 bases; nucleotides outside the gene matches: 0. Germline V CDR1 and CDR2: WSHSY, SAAADI. The CDR3 is 15 amino acids.

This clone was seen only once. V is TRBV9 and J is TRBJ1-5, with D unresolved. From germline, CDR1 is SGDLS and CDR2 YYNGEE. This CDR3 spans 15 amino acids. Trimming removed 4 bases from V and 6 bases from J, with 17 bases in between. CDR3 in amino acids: CASSFGSTAAQPQHF. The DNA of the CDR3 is TGTGCCAGCAGCTTTGGGTCCACGGCGGCTCAGCCCCAGCATTTT. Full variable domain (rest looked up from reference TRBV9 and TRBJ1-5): DSGVTQTPKHLITATGQRVTLRCSPRSGDLSVYWYQQSLDQGLQFLIQYYNGEERAKGNILERFSAQQFPDLHSELNLSSLELGDSALYFCASSFGSTAAQPQHFGDGTRLSIL.

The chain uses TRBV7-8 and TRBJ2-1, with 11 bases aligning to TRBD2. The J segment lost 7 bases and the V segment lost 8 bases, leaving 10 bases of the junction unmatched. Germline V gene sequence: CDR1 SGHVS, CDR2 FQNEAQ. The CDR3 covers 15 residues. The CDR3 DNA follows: TGTGCCAGCCATCCCACTAGCGGGAGTGCGAATGAGCAGTTCTTC. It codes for CASHPTSGSANEQFF.

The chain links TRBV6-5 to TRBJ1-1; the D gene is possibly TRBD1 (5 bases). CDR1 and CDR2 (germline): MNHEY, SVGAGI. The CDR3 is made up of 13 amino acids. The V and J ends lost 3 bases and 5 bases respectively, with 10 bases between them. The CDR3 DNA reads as TGTGCCAGCAGTTATCTCGGGGGGACTGAAGCTTTCTTT. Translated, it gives CASSYLGGTEAFF.

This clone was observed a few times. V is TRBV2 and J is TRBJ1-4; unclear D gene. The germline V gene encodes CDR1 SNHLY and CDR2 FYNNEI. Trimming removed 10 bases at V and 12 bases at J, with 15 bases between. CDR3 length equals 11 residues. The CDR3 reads CAINDGMQLFF. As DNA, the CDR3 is TGTGCCATCAACGACGGGATGCAACTGTTTTTT.

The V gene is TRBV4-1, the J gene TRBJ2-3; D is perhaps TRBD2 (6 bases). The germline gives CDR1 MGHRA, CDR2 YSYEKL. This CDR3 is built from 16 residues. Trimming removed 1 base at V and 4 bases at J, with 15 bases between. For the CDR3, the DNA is TGCGCCAGCAGCCAAGTACGGGGGTATCATGCAGATACGCAGTATTTT. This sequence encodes CASSQVRGYHADTQYF.

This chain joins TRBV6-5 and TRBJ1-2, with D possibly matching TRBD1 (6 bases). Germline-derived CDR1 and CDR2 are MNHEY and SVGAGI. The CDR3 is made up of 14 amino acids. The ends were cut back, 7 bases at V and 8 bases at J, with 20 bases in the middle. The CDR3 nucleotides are TGTGCCAGCATCGGACCGGGACACCCGACAGGCTACACCTTC. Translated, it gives CASIGPGHPTGYTF.

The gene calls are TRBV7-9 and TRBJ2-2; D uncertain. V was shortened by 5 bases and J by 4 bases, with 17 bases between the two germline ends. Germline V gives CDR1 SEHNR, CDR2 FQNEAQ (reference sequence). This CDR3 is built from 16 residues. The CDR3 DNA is TGTGCCAGCAGCCCCAGGCACAGCCCCACCACCGGGGAGCTGTTTTTT. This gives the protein CASSPRHSPTTGELFF. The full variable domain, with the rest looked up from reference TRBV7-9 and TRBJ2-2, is DTGVSQNPRHKITKRGQNVTFRCDPISEHNRLYWYRQTLGQGPEFLTYFQNEAQLEKSRLLSDRFSAERPKGSFSTLEIQRTEQGDSAMYLCASSPRHSPTTGELFFGEGSRLTVL.

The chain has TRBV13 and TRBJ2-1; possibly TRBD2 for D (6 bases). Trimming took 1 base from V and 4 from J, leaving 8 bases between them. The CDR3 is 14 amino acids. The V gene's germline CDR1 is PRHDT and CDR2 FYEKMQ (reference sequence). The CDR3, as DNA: TGTGCCAGCAGCTTAGTTGCGGGGTACAATGAGCAGTTCTTC. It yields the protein CASSLVAGYNEQFF.